These 7 T cell receptor beta chains came from one sample sequenced in a study of cytomegalovirus exposure and HLA in healthy donors. Primers: 60 Vbeta forward and 13 Jbeta reverse. Libraries were prepared by immunoSEQ multiplex PCR; TCRdb keeps only in-frame clonotypes and omits some of them. The sample comprises 75,000 to 90,000 clones, around 73% of which are singletons, and around 3.4% rests with the top ten. The sequencing sample was made of PBMCs. The receptors were gathered from a man between 50 and 59 years old in good health and CMV-seronegative.

J is TRBJ2-2 and V is TRBV11-3; D may be TRBD1 (8 bases). The CDR3 loop spans 15 amino acids. Germline values: CDR1 SGHNT, CDR2 YENEEA. V was shortened by 5 bases and J by 7 bases, with 17 bases between the two germline ends. CDR3 bases: TGTGCCAGCAGCGGCGGGGGACAGGCGCGCGGGGAGCTGTTTTTT. This gives the protein CASSGGGQARGELFF.

CDR3 bases: TGTGCCAGCAGCTTGTTGAGACAGGCCTCCTACAATGAGCAGTTCTTC. Amino acid sequence: CASSLLRQASYNEQFF. The chain links TRBV5-6 to TRBJ2-1; the D gene is possibly TRBD1 (6 bases). Per germline, CDR1 SGHDT and CDR2 YYEEEE. Trimming removed 1 base from V and 0 bases from J, with 11 bases in between. This CDR3 contains 16 residues. Combining the CDR3 with reference TRBV5-6 and TRBJ2-1 gives the whole variable domain DAGVTQSPTHLIKTRGQQVTLRCSPKSGHDTVSWYQQALGQGPQFIFQYYEEEERQRGNFPDRFSGHQFPNYSSELNVNALLLGDSALYLCASSLLRQASYNEQFFGPGTRLTVL.

V is TRBV5-5 and J is TRBJ2-1, with TRBD2 matching over 14 bases. Germline lookup yields CDR1 SGHKS and CDR2 YYEKEE (reference sequence). V trimming: 4 bases; J trimming: 4 bases; junction bases outside the gene matches: 1. This CDR3 comprises 15 residues. In nucleotides, the CDR3 is TGTGCCAGCAGCGGACTAGCGGGGGGATACAATGAGCAGTTCTTC. Its translation: CASSGLAGGYNEQFF.

The chain joins TRBV4-2 to TRBJ2-7, with D perhaps TRBD2 (7 bases). The CDR3 runs 18 residues. Trimming shortened V by 0 bases and J by 1 base, and 19 bases separated the two germline ends. Germline V lookup: CDR1 LGHNA, CDR2 YNFKEQ. The CDR3 DNA reads TGTGCCAGCAGCCAAGAGAGTAGCTTTCGGGGGGCATCCTACGAGCAGTACTTC. The encoded protein is CASSQESSFRGASYEQYF.

This clone was detected only once. The V call is TRBV29-1, the J call TRBJ2-2, with D possibly TRBD2 on 7 matching bases. The germline gives CDR1 SQVTM, CDR2 ANQGSEA. The CDR3 covers 15 residues. The ends were cut back, 7 bases at V and 4 bases at J, with 19 bases in the middle. CDR3 sequence reads: CSAMSAGAVTGELFF. CDR3 nucleotides: TGCAGCGCCATGTCGGCGGGGGCGGTCACCGGGGAGCTGTTTTTT.

The chain recombines TRBV7-9 with TRBJ1-2, with no clear D. Trimming stripped 1 base from V and 8 bases from J, with 11 bases between. The CDR3 has 13 amino acids. The germline CDR1 and CDR2 sequences are SEHNR and FQNEAQ (reference sequence). The CDR3 region is CASSLGEVGGYTF. The CDR3 nucleotides are TGTGCCAGCAGCTTAGGGGAGGTTGGGGGCTACACCTTC.

V usage is TRBV19 and J usage is TRBJ2-3; TRBD2 agrees at 8 bases. This CDR3 region has 14 residues. Germline V lookup: CDR1 LNHDA, CDR2 SQIVND (reference sequence). V gave up 6 bases and J gave up 1 base; unmatched junction bases: 3. In DNA form, the CDR3 reads TGTGCCAGTAGCCGGGGGGGCGGCACAGATACGCAGTATTTT. Translation gives CASSRGGGTDTQYF.